The 31 T cell receptor beta chains given below trace back to one sample, sequenced in a study of T cell repertoires in cytomegalovirus infection. TCRdb reanalysed the reads using MiXCR and keeps one entry per CDR3 protein. The sample carries fewer than 550,000 distinct CDR3 sequences, approximately 31% recorded once. Specimen: PBMCs. These receptors were taken from a human donor in good health (CMV status not recorded). Some clones in this sample may be carry-over from other donors' samples.

V gene TRBV7-2 combines with J gene TRBJ1-1; D gene unclear. Trimming removed 8 bases from V and 0 bases from J, with 25 bases in between. The CDR3 runs 18 residues. Germline-derived CDR1 and CDR2 are SGHTA and FQGNSA. The CDR3: CASLLYQLDGPMNTEAFF. The CDR3 bases are TGTGCCAGCTTGCTTTATCAGTTGGATGGCCCGATGAACACTGAAGCTTTCTTT. Full variable domain (outside the CDR3, taken from reference TRBV7-2 and TRBJ1-1): GAGVSQSPSNKVTEKGKDVELRCDPISGHTALYWYRQSLGQGLEFLIYFQGNSAPDKSGLPSDRFSAERTGGSVSTLTIQRTQQEDSAVYLCASLLYQLDGPMNTEAFFGQGTRLTVV.

This clonotype was seen ten or more times. J is TRBJ2-6 and V is TRBV7-6, with unresolved D. Trimming shortened V by 0 bases and J by 0 bases, and 3 bases separated the two germline ends. Per the germline V gene, CDR1 is SGHVS and CDR2 is FNYEAQ. This CDR3 is 15 amino acids long. DNA of the CDR3: TGTGCCAGCAGCTTAGCAGGCTCTGGGGCCAACGTCCTGACTTTC. Protein product: CASSLAGSGANVLTF.

This sequence joins TRBV19 and TRBJ1-5; D ambiguous. V lost 0 bases, J lost 3 bases, and 9 bases lay in between. This CDR3 comprises 15 residues. The germline CDR1 and CDR2 sequences are LNHDA and SQIVND (reference sequence). The CDR3 DNA is TGTGCCAGTAGTATAGATGGGTGGGACAATCAGCCCCAGCATTTT. It codes for CASSIDGWDNQPQHF. Together with reference TRBV19 and TRBJ1-5, the CDR3 gives the full variable domain: DGGITQSPKYLFRKEGQNVTLSCEQNLNHDAMYWYRQDPGQGLRLIYYSQIVNDFQKGDIAEGYSVSREKKESFPLTVTSAQKNPTAFYLCASSIDGWDNQPQHFGDGTRLSIL.

This chain links TRBV7-6 with TRBJ1-2, with D possibly matching TRBD1 (5 bases). Looked up from germline, CDR1 is SGHVS and CDR2 is FNYEAQ. This CDR3 comprises 12 residues. V shed 8 bases and J shed 3 bases, with 10 bases lying between them. The CDR3 sequence is CASGATDYGYTF. CDR3 nucleotides: TGTGCCAGCGGAGCGACAGACTATGGCTACACCTTC.

V is TRBV6-6 and J is TRBJ1-3; 10 bases align to TRBD1. The CDR3 contains 15 residues. Trimming removed 6 bases from V and 3 bases from J; junction bases left unmatched: 5. CDR1 and CDR2 (germline): MNHNY, SVGAGI (reference sequence). The CDR3 DNA follows: TGTGCCAGCAGAGGACAGGGGGAAAATGGAAACACCATATATTTT. Translation: CASRGQGENGNTIYF.

This clonotype came up a few times. The V call is TRBV20-1, the J call TRBJ2-5, with 13 bases identical to TRBD2. There are 16 residues in the CDR3. The V and J ends lost 4 bases and 5 bases, in that order; junction bases with no gene match: 10. Germline V gene lookup returns CDR1 DFQATT and CDR2 SNEGSKA (reference sequence). CDR3 coding DNA: TGCAGTGCTATTTGGACTAGCGGGGGCCTAGAGGAGACCCAGTACTTC. It encodes CSAIWTSGGLEETQYF.

This clonotype came up many times. The chain joins TRBV7-6 to TRBJ1-6; D is unresolved. The CDR3 has 14 residues. Germline values: CDR1 SGHVS, CDR2 FNYEAQ. V was clipped by 1 base and J by 10 bases, with 11 bases between them. The CDR3, as DNA: TGTGCCAGCAGCTTAGGTGGCCCGGGCTCACCCCTCCACTTT. This codes for CASSLGGPGSPLHF. Using reference TRBV7-6 and TRBJ1-6 for the parts outside the CDR3, the full variable domain is GAGVSQSPRYKVTKRGQDVALRCDPISGHVSLYWYRQALGQGPEFLTYFNYEAQQDKSGLPNDRFSAERPEGSISTLTIQRTEQRDSAMYRCASSLGGPGSPLHFGNGTRLTVT.

The chain recombines TRBV6-1 with TRBJ2-2; D is possibly TRBD1 (5 bases). The V gene's germline CDR1 is MNHNS and CDR2 SASEGT. V was cut by 2 bases and J by 8 bases, with 24 bases left in between. The CDR3 length is 18 residues. The DNA for the CDR3 is TGTGCCAGCAGTGAAATTCTTCTTTTTGACAGACCGCGAGGGGAGCTGTTTTTT. Protein: CASSEILLFDRPRGELFF.

This clonotype showed up many times. The CDR3 here is CASSYAGTGTADTQYF. In DNA, the CDR3 is TGTGCCAGCAGCTATGCCGGGACAGGGACGGCAGATACGCAGTATTTT. The J gene is TRBJ2-3, the V gene TRBV11-2, with TRBD1 identical over 9 bases. Germline V CDR1 and CDR2: SGHAT, FQNNGV. CDR3 length: 16 amino acids. Trimming cost V 4 bases and J 4 bases; bases outside gene matches: 9. Complete variable domain (other parts from reference TRBV11-2 and TRBJ2-3): EAGVAQSPRYKIIEKRQSVAFWCNPISGHATLYWYQQILGQGPKLLIQFQNNGVVDDSQLPKDRFSAERLKGVDSTLKIQPAKLEDSAVYLCASSYAGTGTADTQYFGPGTRLTVL.

The chain employs TRBV3-1 and TRBJ2-3; maybe TRBD1 (5 bases). V dropped 4 bases and J dropped 2 bases, with 22 bases sitting between them. CDR1 is LGHDT, CDR2 YNNKEL, per germline (reference sequence). The CDR3 totals 18 residues. CDR3 amino acids: CASSRVGVAQKFTDTQYF. The CDR3 DNA is TGTGCCAGCAGCCGCGTAGGGGTCGCGCAGAAATTCACAGATACGCAGTATTTT.

This clonotype was observed many times. This chain joins TRBV12-3 or TRBV12-4 and TRBJ1-5; D is possibly TRBD1 (6 bases). The CDR3 is made up of 12 amino acids. The germline V and J ends were trimmed by 7 bases and 7 bases, with 11 bases remaining between them. The CDR3: CASTNRGQPQHF. The DNA of the CDR3 is TGTGCCAGCACCAATAGGGGGCAGCCCCAGCATTTT.

A few counts support this clonotype. The gene calls are TRBV29-1 and TRBJ2-7; perhaps TRBD2 as D (6 bases). CDR3 length: 12 residues. Trimming stripped 4 bases from V and 3 bases from J, with 10 bases between. The germline V gene has CDR1 SQVTM and CDR2 ANQGSEA. CDR3 protein: CSVGEAGYEQYF. CDR3 coding DNA: TGCAGCGTTGGGGAGGCCGGCTACGAGCAGTACTTC.

This clonotype has a handful of counts. V usage is TRBV5-1 and J usage is TRBJ2-2; D possibly uses TRBD1 or TRBD2 (5 bases each). Germline V CDR1 and CDR2: SGHRS, YFSETQ. V dropped 3 bases and J dropped 1 base, with 13 bases sitting between them. The CDR3 covers 16 residues. Here the CDR3 reads CASSYQGGGNTGELFF. In DNA form, the CDR3 reads TGCGCCAGCAGCTATCAGGGTGGAGGGAACACCGGGGAGCTGTTTTTT.

The V gene is TRBV6-6, the J gene TRBJ2-3; 9 bases fit TRBD2. Germline CDR1 reads MNHNY; CDR2 reads SVGAGI (reference sequence). There are 17 residues in the CDR3. Unmatched junction bases numbered 18, after V lost 7 bases and J lost 7 bases. CDR3 in DNA: TGTGCCAGCACCTACGGGGCTAGCGGGGCGAAGGGATATACGCAGTATTTT. Amino acid sequence: CASTYGASGAKGYTQYF.

This clonotype was recorded at least ten times. The rearrangement joins TRBV11-2 to TRBJ2-7; possibly TRBD1 for D (5 bases). V was cut by 3 bases and J by 6 bases, with 9 bases left in between. The CDR3 covers 12 residues. Germline V gene data show CDR1 as SGHAT and CDR2 as FQNNGV. CDR3 sequence (DNA): TGTGCCAGCAGCTTTTTCAGGGCCGAGCAGTACTTC. Amino acids: CASSFFRAEQYF. Filled out from reference TRBV11-2 and TRBJ2-7, the complete variable domain reads EAGVAQSPRYKIIEKRQSVAFWCNPISGHATLYWYQQILGQGPKLLIQFQNNGVVDDSQLPKDRFSAERLKGVDSTLKIQPAKLEDSAVYLCASSFFRAEQYFGPGTRLTVT.

This clonotype showed up just a few times. The V gene is TRBV29-1, the J gene TRBJ2-5; 11 positions agree with TRBD2. CDR1 and CDR2 (germline): SQVTM, ANQGSEA. Trimming at V came to 6 bases and at J to 3 bases, leaving 0 bases not matched to a gene. This CDR3 spans 12 amino acids. CDR3 sequence: CSVTSGKETQYF. CDR3 DNA: TGCAGCGTGACTAGCGGGAAAGAGACCCAGTACTTC.

This clonotype was recorded at least ten times. The rearrangement joins TRBV6-1 to TRBJ1-1, with TRBD1 identical over 8 bases. CDR3 size: 12 residues. The junction had 6 bases not matched to a gene; V was cut back by 10 bases and J by 5 bases. Germline assignment: CDR1 MNHNS and CDR2 SASEGT. The CDR3 DNA follows: TGTGCCACTAACAGGGGGTCTACTGAAGCTTTCTTT. Translation: CATNRGSTEAFF.

The genes are TRBV2 and TRBJ1-4; no reliable D call. Trimming shortened V by 5 bases and J by 4 bases, and 5 bases separated the two germline ends. Germline-derived CDR1 and CDR2 are SNHLY and FYNNEI. CDR3 length: 12 amino acids. CDR3 in DNA: TGTGCCAGCAGTAGCATTAATGAAAAACTGTTTTTT. Its translation: CASSSINEKLFF. The variable domain in full, completed from reference TRBV2 and TRBJ1-4, reads EPEVTQTPSHQVTQMGQEVILRCVPISNHLYFYWYRQILGQKVEFLVSFYNNEISEKSEIFDDQFSVERPDGSNFTLKIRSTKLEDSAMYFCASSSINEKLFFGSGTQLSVL.

The chain recombines TRBV11-2 with TRBJ2-2; 10 nucleotides agree with TRBD1. Germline lookup yields CDR1 SGHAT and CDR2 FQNNGV. The J segment lost 3 bases and the V segment lost 11 bases, leaving 18 bases of the junction unmatched. This CDR3 is 18 amino acids long. CDR3 region: CAHSPGEWTGGDTGELFF. CDR3 coding DNA: TGTGCCCACAGCCCTGGGGAGTGGACAGGGGGTGACACCGGGGAGCTGTTTTTT.

The CDR3 loop reads CASSTQQGRTEAFF. The CDR3 DNA sequence: TGTGCCAGCAGCACACAACAGGGGCGGACTGAAGCTTTCTTT. The chain has TRBV7-8 and TRBJ1-1; 7 positions agree with TRBD1. Germline assignment: CDR1 SGHVS and CDR2 FQNEAQ. CDR3 length equals 14 residues. J was trimmed by 5 bases and V by 5 bases; bases with no gene match: 8.

This chain connects TRBV15 to TRBJ2-7; D is possibly TRBD1 (5 bases). The V end lost 0 bases, the J end lost 4 bases, and 10 bases lay between the germline ends. CDR3 length: 14 amino acids. Germline V gene data show CDR1 as LNHNV and CDR2 as YYDKDF (reference sequence). CDR3 coding DNA: TGTGCCACCAGCAGAGAAGGACACGATTACGAGCAGTACTTC. This translates into CATSREGHDYEQYF.

This sequence joins TRBV6-4 and TRBJ1-6; TRBD1 agrees at 8 bases. Germline V lookup: CDR1 MRHNA, CDR2 SNTAGT. This CDR3 has 12 amino acids. Trimming took 10 bases from V and 7 from J; bases not matched to a gene: 3. CDR3 in DNA: TGTGCCATAAGACAGGGGAATTCACCCCTCCACTTT. Translation gives CAIRQGNSPLHF.

As regards this clonotype: A junction end diverges from the germline sequence, so it may reflect a read error. The chain joins TRBV6-5 to TRBJ2-7; possible D gene TRBD1, 6 bases. This CDR3 has 17 amino acids. Germline CDR1 MNHEY, CDR2 SVGAGI. CDR3 nucleotides: TGTGCCAGCTTGGTAGGGGCAGGGGTTCGGGAATTCTACGAGCAGTCCTTC. It is translated as CASLVGAGVREFYEQSF.

The V call is TRBV18, the J call TRBJ2-1; the match to TRBD1 covers 8 bases. V was clipped by 6 bases and J by 6 bases; unmatched bases: 10. The CDR3 extends over 15 amino acids. Germline assignment: CDR1 KGHSH and CDR2 LQKENI. The CDR3 loop is CASSSLTGGSNEQFF. CDR3 nucleotide sequence: TGTGCCAGCTCCTCGTTAACAGGGGGGAGCAATGAGCAGTTCTTC.

The sample holds many counts of this clonotype. The CDR3 spells CASSLGGRVVNTEAFF. The CDR3 region has the DNA TGTGCCAGCAGCTTAGGCGGCAGGGTGGTGAACACTGAAGCTTTCTTT. The rearrangement uses TRBV7-2 and TRBJ1-1; D is perhaps TRBD1 (5 bases). CDR1 SGHTA and CDR2 FQGNSA come from the germline V gene. CDR3 length equals 16 residues. The germline V and J ends were trimmed by 1 base and 0 bases, with 12 bases remaining between them.

The chain employs TRBV19 and TRBJ1-3; 9 nucleotides match TRBD1. Unmatched junction bases numbered 3, after V lost 5 bases and J lost 1 base. The germline V gene encodes CDR1 LNHDA and CDR2 SQIVND (reference sequence). The CDR3 spans 15 residues. The CDR3 region has the DNA TGTGCCAGTAGTGCGACAGGGGGTTCTGGAAACACCATATATTTT. Its translation: CASSATGGSGNTIYF.

The V gene is TRBV28, the J gene TRBJ2-1, with TRBD2 matching 16 bases. This CDR3 is built from 16 residues. Losses at the gene ends were 4 bases for V and 7 bases for J; bases not matched to a gene: 4. CDR1 is MDHEN and CDR2 is SYDVKM in the germline V gene. The CDR3 reads CASSYMGLAGGNEQFF. The CDR3 DNA follows: TGTGCCAGCAGTTACATGGGACTAGCGGGGGGGAATGAGCAGTTCTTC. The complete variable domain, with remaining parts taken from reference TRBV28 and TRBJ2-1, reads DVKVTQSSRYLVKRTGEKVFLECVQDMDHENMFWYRQDPGLGLRLIYFSYDVKMKEKGDIPEGYSVSREKKERFSLILESASTNQTSMYLCASSYMGLAGGNEQFFGPGTRLTVL.

The V gene is TRBV9, the J gene TRBJ1-1; D gene uncertain. Trimming took 4 bases from V and 3 from J, leaving 16 bases between them. CDR1 and CDR2 (germline): SGDLS, YYNGEE. The CDR3 sequence is 15 residues long. CDR3 coding DNA: TGTGCCAGCAGCTCTCCCCTGGGAGCGGACACTGAAGCTTTCTTT. Residues: CASSSPLGADTEAFF.

This clonotype showed up just a few times. The chain couples TRBV7-8 to TRBJ1-2, with D perhaps matching TRBD1 (6 bases). Looked up from germline, CDR1 is SGHVS and CDR2 is FQNEAQ. The CDR3 has 15 amino acids. The V and J ends lost 6 bases and 8 bases respectively, with 22 bases between them. Here the CDR3 reads CASSPTPGVSRGYTF. In DNA form, the CDR3 reads TGTGCCAGCAGTCCAACCCCAGGGGTTAGTAGGGGCTACACCTTC.

Here the CDR3 DNA reads TGTGCCAGCAGCTTAGTGAGGAGGGTTCACCGGGAGACCCAGTACTTC. As protein: CASSLVRRVHRETQYF. The rearrangement joins TRBV7-2 to TRBJ2-5; D perhaps matches TRBD2 (6 bases). There are 16 residues in the CDR3. Trimming left V 1 base short and J 5 bases short, with 17 bases between. CDR1 and CDR2 (germline): SGHTA, FQGNSA.

This clonotype has a handful of counts. This chain links TRBV7-9 with TRBJ2-5; TRBD2 might be the D (6 bases). V was pared by 1 base and J by 5 bases, with 14 bases between. The CDR3 covers 15 residues. Germline V gene data show CDR1 as SEHNR and CDR2 as FQNEAQ (reference sequence). The DNA of the CDR3 is TGTGCCAGCAGCTTAGGGGCCCCAAGCGGGGAGACCCAGTACTTC. It codes for CASSLGAPSGETQYF.